This TCR beta chain was observed in a study of graft-versus-host responses after intestinal transplantation. Looking at the study overall: Tacrolimus and steroids were given for two to three years to all recipients after anti-thymocyte globulin induction.

As concerns this clone: Its target is unknown.

Method: immunoSEQ multiplex PCR; TCRdb's copy keeps in-frame clones and lacks some. The sample yields 80,000 to 100,000 clones, roughly 92% seen once. V shed 0 bases and J 4 bases; nucleotides not matched to a gene: 3. CDR1 SGHRS and CDR2 YFSETQ come from the germline V gene. This CDR3 comprises 15 residues. The TCR originated in a human donor who received an intestinal transplant. Here the sequenced sample was unstimulated CD4+ T cells sorted from spleen or lymph node cells, taken before intestinal transplant. This chain connects TRBV5-1 to TRBJ2-5; 10 bases are a match to TRBD1. The CDR3 nucleotides read TGCGCCAGCAGCTTGGTGGGACAGGGGTTAGAGACCCAGTACTTC. Its translation: CASSLVGQGLETQYF.